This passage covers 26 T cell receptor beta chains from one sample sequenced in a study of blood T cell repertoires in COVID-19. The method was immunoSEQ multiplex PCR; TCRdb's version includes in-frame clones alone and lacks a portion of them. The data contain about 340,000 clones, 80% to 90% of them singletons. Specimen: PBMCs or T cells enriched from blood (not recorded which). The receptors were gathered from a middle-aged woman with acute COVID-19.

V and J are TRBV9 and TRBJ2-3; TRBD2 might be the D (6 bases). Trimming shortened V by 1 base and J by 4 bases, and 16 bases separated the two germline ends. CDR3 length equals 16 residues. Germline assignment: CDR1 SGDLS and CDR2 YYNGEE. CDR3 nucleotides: TGTGCCAGCAGCGTAAGAGCGGTTGCGGGGCCAGATACGCAGTATTTT. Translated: CASSVRAVAGPDTQYF.

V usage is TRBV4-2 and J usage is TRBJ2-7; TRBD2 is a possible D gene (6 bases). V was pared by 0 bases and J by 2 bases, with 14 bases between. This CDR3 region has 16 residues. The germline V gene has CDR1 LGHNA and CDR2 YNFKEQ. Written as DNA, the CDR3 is TGTGCCAGCAGCCAAGAGATCAGCGGGCGGACCTACGAGCAGTACTTC. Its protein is CASSQEISGRTYEQYF.

The CDR3 coding sequence is TGTGCCAGCAGCGTAGCTAGCTCTGGAAACACCATATATTTT. It translates to CASSVASSGNTIYF. The J gene is TRBJ1-3, the V gene TRBV9; unclear D gene. The V and J ends lost 0 bases and 0 bases respectively, with 4 bases between them. The CDR3 loop spans 14 amino acids. Germline loops: CDR1 SGDLS, CDR2 YYNGEE. The whole variable domain, filled in from reference TRBV9 and TRBJ1-3, reads DSGVTQTPKHLITATGQRVTLRCSPRSGDLSVYWYQQSLDQGLQFLIQYYNGEERAKGNILERFSAQQFPDLHSELNLSSLELGDSALYFCASSVASSGNTIYFGEGSWLTVV.

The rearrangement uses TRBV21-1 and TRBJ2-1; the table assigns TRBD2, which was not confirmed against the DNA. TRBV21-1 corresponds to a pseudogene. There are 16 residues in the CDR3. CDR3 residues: CASSKCPLAGDNEQFF. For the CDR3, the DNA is TGTGCCAGCAGCAAATGTCCACTAGCGGGAGACAATGAGCAGTTCTTC.

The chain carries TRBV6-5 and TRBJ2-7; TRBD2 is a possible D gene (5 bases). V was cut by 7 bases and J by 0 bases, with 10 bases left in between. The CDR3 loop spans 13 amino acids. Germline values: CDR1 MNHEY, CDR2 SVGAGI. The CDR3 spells CASTPAGSYEQYF. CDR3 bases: TGTGCCAGCACCCCGGCGGGCTCCTACGAGCAGTACTTC.

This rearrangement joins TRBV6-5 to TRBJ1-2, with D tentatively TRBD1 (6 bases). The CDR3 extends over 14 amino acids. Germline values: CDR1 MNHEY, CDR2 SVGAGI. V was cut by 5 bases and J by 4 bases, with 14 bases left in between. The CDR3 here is CASSLHRVGYGYTF. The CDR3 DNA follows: TGTGCCAGCAGTCTCCACAGGGTTGGCTATGGCTACACCTTC.

The CDR3 region has the DNA TGTGCCACCAGCAGAGATTTTAGCGGGACAAGCACAGATACGCAGTATTTT. It is translated as CATSRDFSGTSTDTQYF. The genes are TRBV15 and TRBJ2-3, with TRBD2 identical over 8 bases. Looked up from germline, CDR1 is LNHNV and CDR2 is YYDKDF (reference sequence). V lost 0 bases to trimming and J lost 0 bases; unmatched junction nucleotides: 5. The CDR3 has 17 residues. Drawing the rest from reference TRBV15 and TRBJ2-3, the complete variable domain is DAMVIQNPRYQVTQFGKPVTLSCSQTLNHNVMYWYQQKSSQAPKLLFHYYDKDFNNEADTPDNFQSRRPNTSFCFLDIRSPGLGDTAMYLCATSRDFSGTSTDTQYFGPGTRLTVL.

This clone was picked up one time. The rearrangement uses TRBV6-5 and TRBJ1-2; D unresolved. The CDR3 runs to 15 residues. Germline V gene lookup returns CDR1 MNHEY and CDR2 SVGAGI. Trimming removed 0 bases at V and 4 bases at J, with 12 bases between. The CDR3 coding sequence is TGTGCCAGCAGTTACTCGAGGGAGTCTACCTATGGCTACACCTTC. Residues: CASSYSRESTYGYTF.

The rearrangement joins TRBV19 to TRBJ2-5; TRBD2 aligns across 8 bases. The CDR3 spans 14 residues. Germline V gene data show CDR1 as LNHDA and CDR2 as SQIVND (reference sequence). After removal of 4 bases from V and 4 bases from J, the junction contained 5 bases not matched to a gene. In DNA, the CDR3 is TGTGCCAGTAGTACCCTAGCGGGTGGAGAGACCCAGTACTTC. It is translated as CASSTLAGGETQYF. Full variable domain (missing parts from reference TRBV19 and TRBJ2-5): DGGITQSPKYLFRKEGQNVTLSCEQNLNHDAMYWYRQDPGQGLRLIYYSQIVNDFQKGDIAEGYSVSREKKESFPLTVTSAQKNPTAFYLCASSTLAGGETQYFGPGTRLLVL.

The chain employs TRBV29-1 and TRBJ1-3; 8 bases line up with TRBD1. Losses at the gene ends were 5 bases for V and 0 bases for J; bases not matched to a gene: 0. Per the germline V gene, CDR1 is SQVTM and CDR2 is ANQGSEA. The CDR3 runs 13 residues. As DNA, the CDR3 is TGCAGCGTTACAGGGGGCTCTGGAAACACCATATATTTT. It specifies CSVTGGSGNTIYF.

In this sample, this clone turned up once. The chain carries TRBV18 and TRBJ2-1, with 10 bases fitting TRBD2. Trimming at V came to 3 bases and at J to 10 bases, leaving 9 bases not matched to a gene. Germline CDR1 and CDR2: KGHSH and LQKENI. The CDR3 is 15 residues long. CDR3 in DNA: TGTGCCAGCTCACCTGGGCTAGCGGGAGCGGGGGAGCAGTTCTTC. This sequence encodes CASSPGLAGAGEQFF.

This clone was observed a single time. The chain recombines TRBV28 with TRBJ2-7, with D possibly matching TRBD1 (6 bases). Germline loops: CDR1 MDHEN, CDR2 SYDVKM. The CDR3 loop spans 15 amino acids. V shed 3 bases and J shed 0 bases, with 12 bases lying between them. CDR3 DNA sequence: TGTGCCAGCAGTTTCCGGACAGTCCACTCCTACGAGCAGTACTTC. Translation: CASSFRTVHSYEQYF.

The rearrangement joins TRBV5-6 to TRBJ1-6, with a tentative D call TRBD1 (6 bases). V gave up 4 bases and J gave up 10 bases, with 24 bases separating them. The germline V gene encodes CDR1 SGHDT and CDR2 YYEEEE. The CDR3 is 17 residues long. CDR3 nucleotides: TGTGCCAGCAGCCTTACCGAGGGGGGACTAGTGGGGTCACCCCTCCACTTT. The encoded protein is CASSLTEGGLVGSPLHF.

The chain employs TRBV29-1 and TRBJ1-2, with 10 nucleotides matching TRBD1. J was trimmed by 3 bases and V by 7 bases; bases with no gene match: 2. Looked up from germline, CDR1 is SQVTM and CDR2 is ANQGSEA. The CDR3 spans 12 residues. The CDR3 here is CSAGTGDYGYTF. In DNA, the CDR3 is TGCAGCGCCGGGACAGGGGACTATGGCTACACCTTC.

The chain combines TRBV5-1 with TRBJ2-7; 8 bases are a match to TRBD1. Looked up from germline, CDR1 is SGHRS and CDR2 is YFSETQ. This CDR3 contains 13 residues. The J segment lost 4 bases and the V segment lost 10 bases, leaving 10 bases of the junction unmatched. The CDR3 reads CASGSGGGYEQYF. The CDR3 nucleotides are TGCGCCTCCGGCTCAGGGGGCGGGTACGAGCAGTACTTC.

CDR3 bases: TGTGCCAGCAGCGTGAACGACAGGAACACTGAAGCTTTCTTT. Translation gives CASSVNDRNTEAFF. V gene TRBV5-4 combines with J gene TRBJ1-1, with a tentative D call TRBD1 (5 bases). CDR3 length: 14 residues. CDR1 and CDR2 from the germline V gene are SGHNT and YYREEE (reference sequence). Trimming removed 4 bases at V and 1 base at J, with 11 bases between.

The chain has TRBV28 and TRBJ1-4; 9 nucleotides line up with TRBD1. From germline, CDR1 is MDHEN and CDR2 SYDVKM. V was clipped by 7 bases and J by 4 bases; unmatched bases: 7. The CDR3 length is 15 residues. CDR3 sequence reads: CASTTRTGVNEKLFF. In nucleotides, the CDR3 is TGTGCCAGCACAACCCGGACAGGGGTTAATGAAAAACTGTTTTTT.

The CDR3 nucleotides read TGTGCCAGCAGCCCTAAGGACGTGGGGGGGTTAAAGGAGACCCAGTACTTC. This gives the protein CASSPKDVGGLKETQYF. The chain carries TRBV7-9 and TRBJ2-5, with 7 bases lining up with TRBD2. Germline trimming cut 5 bases from V and 5 bases from J; bases unmatched to any gene: 17. The CDR3 runs 17 residues. The V gene's germline CDR1 is SEHNR and CDR2 FQNEAQ (reference sequence).

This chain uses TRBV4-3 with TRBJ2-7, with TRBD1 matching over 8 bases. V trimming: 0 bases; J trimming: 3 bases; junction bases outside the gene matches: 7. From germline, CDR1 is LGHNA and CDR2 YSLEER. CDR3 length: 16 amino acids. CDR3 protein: CASSQDWQGAHYEQYF. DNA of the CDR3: TGCGCCAGCAGCCAAGATTGGCAGGGGGCACACTACGAGCAGTACTTC.

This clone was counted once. The CDR3 sequence: CASSVGDTYMSEQYF. The CDR3, as DNA: TGTGCCAGCAGCGTAGGGGACACCTACATGTCGGAGCAGTACTTC. The J gene is TRBJ2-7, the V gene TRBV9; tentative D call: TRBD1 (6 bases). Germline lookup yields CDR1 SGDLS and CDR2 YYNGEE. V lost 0 bases, J lost 7 bases, and 17 bases lay in between. The length of the CDR3 is 15 residues. Full variable domain (outside the CDR3, taken from reference TRBV9 and TRBJ2-7): DSGVTQTPKHLITATGQRVTLRCSPRSGDLSVYWYQQSLDQGLQFLIQYYNGEERAKGNILERFSAQQFPDLHSELNLSSLELGDSALYFCASSVGDTYMSEQYFGPGTRLTVT.

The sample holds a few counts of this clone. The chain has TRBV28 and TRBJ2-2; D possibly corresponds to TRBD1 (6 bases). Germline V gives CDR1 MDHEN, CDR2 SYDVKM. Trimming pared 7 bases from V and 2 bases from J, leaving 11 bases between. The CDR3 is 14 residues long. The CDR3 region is CASITGINTGELFF. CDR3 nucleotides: TGTGCCAGCATAACAGGGATCAACACCGGGGAGCTGTTTTTT.

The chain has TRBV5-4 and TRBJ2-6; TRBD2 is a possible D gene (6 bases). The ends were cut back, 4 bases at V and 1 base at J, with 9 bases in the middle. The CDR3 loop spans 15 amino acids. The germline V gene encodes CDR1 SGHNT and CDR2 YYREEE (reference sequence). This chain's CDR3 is CASSPEGSGANVLTF. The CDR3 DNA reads TGTGCCAGCAGCCCGGAGGGGTCTGGGGCCAACGTCCTGACTTTC.

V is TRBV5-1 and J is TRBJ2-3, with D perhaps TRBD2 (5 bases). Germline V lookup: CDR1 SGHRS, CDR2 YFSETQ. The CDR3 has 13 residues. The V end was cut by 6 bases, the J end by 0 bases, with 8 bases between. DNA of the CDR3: TGCGCCAGCAAGGAGGCGAGCACAGATACGCAGTATTTT. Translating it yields CASKEASTDTQYF.

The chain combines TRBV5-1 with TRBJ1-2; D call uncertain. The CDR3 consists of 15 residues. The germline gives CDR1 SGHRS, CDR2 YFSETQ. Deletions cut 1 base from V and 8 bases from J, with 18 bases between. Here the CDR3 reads CASSLNGPWAGGYTF. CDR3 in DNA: TGCGCCAGCAGCTTGAATGGGCCGTGGGCTGGAGGCTACACCTTC.

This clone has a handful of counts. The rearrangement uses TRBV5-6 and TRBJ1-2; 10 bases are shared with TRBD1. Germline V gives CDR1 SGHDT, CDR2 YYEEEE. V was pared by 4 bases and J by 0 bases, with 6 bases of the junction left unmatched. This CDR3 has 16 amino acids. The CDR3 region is CASSLLGQGPNYGYTF. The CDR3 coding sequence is TGTGCCAGCAGCCTTCTGGGACAGGGGCCTAACTATGGCTACACCTTC.

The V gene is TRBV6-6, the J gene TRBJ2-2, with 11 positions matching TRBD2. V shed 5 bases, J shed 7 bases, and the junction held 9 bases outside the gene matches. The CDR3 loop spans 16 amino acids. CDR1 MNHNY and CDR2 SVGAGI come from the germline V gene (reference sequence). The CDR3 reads CASSRSRLAGIGELFF. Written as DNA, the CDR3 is TGTGCCAGCAGTCGATCGAGACTAGCGGGGATCGGGGAGCTGTTTTTT.